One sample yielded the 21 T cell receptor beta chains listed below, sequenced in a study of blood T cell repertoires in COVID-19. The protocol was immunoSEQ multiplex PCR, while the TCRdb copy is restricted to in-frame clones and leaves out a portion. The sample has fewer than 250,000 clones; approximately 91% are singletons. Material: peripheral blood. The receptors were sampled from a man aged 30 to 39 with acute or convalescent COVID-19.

This CDR3 reads CASSQDRAATEAFF. CDR3 DNA sequence: TGTGCCAGCAGCCAAGACAGGGCGGCCACTGAAGCTTTCTTT. This rearrangement joins TRBV14 to TRBJ1-1; tentatively, D is TRBD1 (5 bases). The germline CDR1 and CDR2 sequences are SGHDN and FVKESK. V lost 0 bases and J 4 bases, leaving 9 bases between the germline ends. This CDR3 comprises 14 residues.

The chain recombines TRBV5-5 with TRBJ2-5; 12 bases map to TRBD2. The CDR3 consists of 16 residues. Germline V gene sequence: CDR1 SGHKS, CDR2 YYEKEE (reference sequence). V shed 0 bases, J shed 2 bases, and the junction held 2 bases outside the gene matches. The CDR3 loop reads CASSLVTSGGQETQYF. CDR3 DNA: TGTGCCAGCAGCTTGGTCACTAGCGGGGGGCAAGAGACCCAGTACTTC. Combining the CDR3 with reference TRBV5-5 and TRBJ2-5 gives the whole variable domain DAGVTQSPTHLIKTRGQQVTLRCSPISGHKSVSWYQQVLGQGPQFIFQYYEKEERGRGNFPDRFSARQFPNYSSELNVNALLLGDSALYLCASSLVTSGGQETQYFGPGTRLLVL.

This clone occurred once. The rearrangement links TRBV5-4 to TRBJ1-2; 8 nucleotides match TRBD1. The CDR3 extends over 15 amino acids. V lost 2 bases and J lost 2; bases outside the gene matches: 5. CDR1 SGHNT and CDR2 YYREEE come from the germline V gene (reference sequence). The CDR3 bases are TGTGCCAGCAGCTTAACAGGGGGAAAAAACTATGGCTACACCTTC. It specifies CASSLTGGKNYGYTF.

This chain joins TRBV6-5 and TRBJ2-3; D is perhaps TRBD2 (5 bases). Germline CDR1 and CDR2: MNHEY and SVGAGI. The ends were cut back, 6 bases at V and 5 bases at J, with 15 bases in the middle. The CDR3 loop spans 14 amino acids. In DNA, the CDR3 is TGTGCCAGCAGGAGGACGGGGAATCAAGATACGCAGTATTTT. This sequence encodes CASRRTGNQDTQYF.

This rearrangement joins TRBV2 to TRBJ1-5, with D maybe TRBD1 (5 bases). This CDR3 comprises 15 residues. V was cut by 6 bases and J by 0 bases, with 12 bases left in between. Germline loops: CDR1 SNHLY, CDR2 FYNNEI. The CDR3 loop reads CASRGGVYSNQPQHF. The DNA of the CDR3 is TGTGCCAGCAGAGGAGGGGTATATAGCAATCAGCCCCAGCATTTT.

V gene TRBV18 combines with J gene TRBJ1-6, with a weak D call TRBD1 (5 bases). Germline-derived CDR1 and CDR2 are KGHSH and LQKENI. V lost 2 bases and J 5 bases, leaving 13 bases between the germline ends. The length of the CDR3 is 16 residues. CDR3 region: CASSPNSQGDNSPLHF. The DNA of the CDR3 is TGTGCCAGCTCACCAAATAGCCAGGGTGATAATTCACCCCTCCACTTT.

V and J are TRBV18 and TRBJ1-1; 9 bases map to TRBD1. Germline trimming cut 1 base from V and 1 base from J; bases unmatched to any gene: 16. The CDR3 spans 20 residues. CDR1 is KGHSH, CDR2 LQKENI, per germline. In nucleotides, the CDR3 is TGTGCCAGCTCACCACTTAGCGGGACAGGGAGGCGTAATTCGAACACTGAAGCTTTCTTT. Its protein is CASSPLSGTGRRNSNTEAFF.

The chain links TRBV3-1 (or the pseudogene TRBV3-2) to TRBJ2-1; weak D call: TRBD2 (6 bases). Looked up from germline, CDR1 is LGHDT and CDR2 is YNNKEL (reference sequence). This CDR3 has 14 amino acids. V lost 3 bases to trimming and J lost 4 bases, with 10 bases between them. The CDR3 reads CASSQRGDYNEQFF. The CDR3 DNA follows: TGTGCCAGCAGCCAGCGCGGGGATTACAATGAGCAGTTCTTC.

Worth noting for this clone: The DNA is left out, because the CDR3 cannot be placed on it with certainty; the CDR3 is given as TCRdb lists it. CDR3 sequence: CASSFLAGGWDGYTF. The rearrangement uses TRBV27 and TRBJ1-2; whether TRBD1, the table's D call, matches the DNA was not checked. A total of 15 residues make up the CDR3, ends included. CDR1 is MNHEY, CDR2 SMNVEV, per germline (reference sequence).

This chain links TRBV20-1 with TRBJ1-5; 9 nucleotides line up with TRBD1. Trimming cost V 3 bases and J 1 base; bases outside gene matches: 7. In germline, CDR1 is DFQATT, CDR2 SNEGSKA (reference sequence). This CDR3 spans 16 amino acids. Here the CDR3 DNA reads TGCAGTGCTAGTGAACAGGGGGCATGGAGCAATCAGCCCCAGCATTTT. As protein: CSASEQGAWSNQPQHF.

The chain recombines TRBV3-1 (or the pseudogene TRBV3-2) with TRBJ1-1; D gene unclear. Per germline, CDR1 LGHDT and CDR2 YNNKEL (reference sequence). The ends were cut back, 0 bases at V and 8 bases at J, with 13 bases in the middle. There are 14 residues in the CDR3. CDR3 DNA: TGTGCCAGCAGCCAAGATTCAGTTCCTAGGGAAGCTTTCTTT. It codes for CASSQDSVPREAFF.

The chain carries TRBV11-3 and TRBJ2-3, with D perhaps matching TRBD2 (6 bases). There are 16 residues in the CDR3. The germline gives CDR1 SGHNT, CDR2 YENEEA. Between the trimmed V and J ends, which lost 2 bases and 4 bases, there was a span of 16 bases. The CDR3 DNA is TGTGCCAGCAGCTTAAACCGGAGGGGAGTGGCAGATACGCAGTATTTT. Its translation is CASSLNRRGVADTQYF.

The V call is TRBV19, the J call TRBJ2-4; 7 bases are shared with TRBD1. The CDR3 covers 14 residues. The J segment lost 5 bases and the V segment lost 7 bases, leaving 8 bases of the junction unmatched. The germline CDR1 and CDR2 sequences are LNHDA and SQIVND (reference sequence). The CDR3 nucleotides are TGTGCCAGTACCGGGACAGTCACTCAAAACATTCAGTACTTC. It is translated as CASTGTVTQNIQYF.

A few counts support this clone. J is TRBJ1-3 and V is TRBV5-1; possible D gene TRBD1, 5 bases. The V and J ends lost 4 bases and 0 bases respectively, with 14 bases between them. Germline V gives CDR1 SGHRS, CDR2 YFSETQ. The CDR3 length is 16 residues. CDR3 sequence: CASSPATALSGNTIYF. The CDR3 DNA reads TGCGCCAGCAGCCCGGCGACAGCGCTCTCTGGAAACACCATATATTTT.

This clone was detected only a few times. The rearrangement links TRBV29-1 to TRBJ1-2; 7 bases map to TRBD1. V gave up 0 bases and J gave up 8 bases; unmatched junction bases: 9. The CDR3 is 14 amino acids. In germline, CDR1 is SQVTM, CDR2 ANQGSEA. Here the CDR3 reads CSVEDLRQGRGYTF. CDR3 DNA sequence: TGCAGCGTTGAAGATCTCCGACAGGGACGGGGCTACACCTTC.

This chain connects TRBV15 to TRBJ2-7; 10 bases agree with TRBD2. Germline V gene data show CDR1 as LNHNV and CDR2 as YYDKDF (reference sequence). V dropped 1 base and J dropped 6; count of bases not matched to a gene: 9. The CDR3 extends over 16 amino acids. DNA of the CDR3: TGTGCCACCAGCAGAGTAGCCAGCGGGGGGGCCTTCGAGCAGTACTTC. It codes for CATSRVASGGAFEQYF.

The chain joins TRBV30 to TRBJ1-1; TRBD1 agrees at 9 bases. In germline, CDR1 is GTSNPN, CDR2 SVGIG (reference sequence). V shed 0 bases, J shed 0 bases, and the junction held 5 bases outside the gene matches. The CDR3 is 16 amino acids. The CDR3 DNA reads TGTGCCTGGAGTGTAGGGACAGGGACCATGAACACTGAAGCTTTCTTT. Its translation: CAWSVGTGTMNTEAFF.

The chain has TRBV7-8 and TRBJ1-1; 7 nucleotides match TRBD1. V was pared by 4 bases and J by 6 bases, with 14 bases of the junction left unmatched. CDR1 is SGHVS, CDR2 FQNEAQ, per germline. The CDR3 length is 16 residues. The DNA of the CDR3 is TGTGCCAGCAGCTCCCGAGGGACAGCTATTCTCTCTGAAGCTTTCTTT. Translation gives CASSSRGTAILSEAFF.

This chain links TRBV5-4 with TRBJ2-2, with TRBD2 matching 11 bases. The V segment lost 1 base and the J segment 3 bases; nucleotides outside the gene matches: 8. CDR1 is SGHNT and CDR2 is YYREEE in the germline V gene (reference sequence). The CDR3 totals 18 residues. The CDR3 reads CASSLTYLAGGHTGELFF. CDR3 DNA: TGTGCCAGCAGCTTGACCTATTTAGCGGGGGGGCACACCGGGGAGCTGTTTTTT.

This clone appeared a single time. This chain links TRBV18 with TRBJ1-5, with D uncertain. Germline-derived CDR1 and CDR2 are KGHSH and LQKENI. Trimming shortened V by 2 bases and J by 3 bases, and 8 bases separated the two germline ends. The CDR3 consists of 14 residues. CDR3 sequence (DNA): TGTGCCAGCTCACCAAAGCAGGCCAATCAGCCCCAGCATTTT. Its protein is CASSPKQANQPQHF.

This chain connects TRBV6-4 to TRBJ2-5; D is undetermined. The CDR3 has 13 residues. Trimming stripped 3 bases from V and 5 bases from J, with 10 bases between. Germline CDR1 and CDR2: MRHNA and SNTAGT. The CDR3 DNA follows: TGTGCCAGCAGTGAGTCGGTATGGGAGACCCAGTACTTC. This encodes CASSESVWETQYF.